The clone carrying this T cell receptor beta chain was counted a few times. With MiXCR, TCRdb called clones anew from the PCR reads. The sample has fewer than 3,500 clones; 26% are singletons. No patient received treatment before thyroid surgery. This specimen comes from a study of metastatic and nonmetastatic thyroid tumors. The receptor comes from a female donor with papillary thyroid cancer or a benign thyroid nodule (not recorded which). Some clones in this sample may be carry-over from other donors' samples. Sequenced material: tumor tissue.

For the CDR3, the DNA is TGTGCCAGCAGCGCTAGCACAGGGGCCTATGGCTACACCTTC. Translated, it gives CASSASTGAYGYTF. The chain uses TRBV6-1 and TRBJ1-2; 7 bases line up with TRBD1. Germline-derived CDR1 and CDR2 are MNHNS and SASEGT. This CDR3 is 14 amino acids long. The junction had 8 bases not matched to a gene; V was cut back by 6 bases and J by 4 bases.